A single sample is the source of the 5 T cell receptor beta chains below, sequenced in a study of T cell responses to AZD1222 COVID-19 vaccine. Libraries were prepared by immunoSEQ multiplex PCR; TCRdb keeps only in-frame clonotypes and omits some of them. There are more than 85,000 clones in the sample; about nine tenths occur only once, and over 6.5% lies in the top ten. Sequencing was performed on peripheral blood, taken on day 0 of AZD1222 vaccination. Receptor source: an adult in good health.

The chain uses TRBV2 and TRBJ1-4; 7 nucleotides line up with TRBD1. The germline CDR1 and CDR2 sequences are SNHLY and FYNNEI. The junction had 15 bases not matched to a gene; V was cut back by 6 bases and J by 2 bases. The CDR3 consists of 18 residues. The CDR3 region is CASSFPTQTGQTNEKLFF. Here the CDR3 DNA reads TGTGCCAGCAGCTTCCCAACCCAGACAGGGCAGACTAATGAAAAACTGTTTTTT.

V gene TRBV7-9 combines with J gene TRBJ1-1; maybe TRBD1 (5 bases). The CDR3 has 14 amino acids. V was cut by 1 base and J by 3 bases, with 9 bases left in between. The germline CDR1 and CDR2 sequences are SEHNR and FQNEAQ (reference sequence). In DNA, the CDR3 is TGTGCCAGCAGCTTAGGGATGGGGGACACTGAAGCTTTCTTT. It codes for CASSLGMGDTEAFF.

A few counts support this clone. The chain is built from TRBV21-1 and TRBJ1-5. TRBV21-1 is designated a pseudogene. The CDR3 consists of 16 residues. CDR3 bases: TGTGCCAGCAGCAAAGGGGGTAGAGATACAAATCAGCCCCAGCATTTT. Amino acid sequence: CASSKGGRDTNQPQHF.

The CDR3, as DNA: TGTGCCAGTAGTGAGGACAGGGCGACCTACGAGCAGTACTTC. Translation: CASSEDRATYEQYF. The V gene is TRBV19, the J gene TRBJ2-7; 8 bases line up with TRBD1. The CDR3 contains 14 residues. The germline V gene encodes CDR1 LNHDA and CDR2 SQIVND (reference sequence). V shed 5 bases and J 2 bases; nucleotides not matched to a gene: 5.

The rearrangement joins TRBV4-2 to TRBJ1-6; D not resolved. Germline V gene sequence: CDR1 LGHNA, CDR2 YNFKEQ. The CDR3 extends over 13 amino acids. V dropped 3 bases and J dropped 4 bases, with 4 bases sitting between them. CDR3 coding DNA: TGTGCCAGCAGCCAGGCTTATAATTCACCCCTCCACTTT. Encoded protein: CASSQAYNSPLHF.